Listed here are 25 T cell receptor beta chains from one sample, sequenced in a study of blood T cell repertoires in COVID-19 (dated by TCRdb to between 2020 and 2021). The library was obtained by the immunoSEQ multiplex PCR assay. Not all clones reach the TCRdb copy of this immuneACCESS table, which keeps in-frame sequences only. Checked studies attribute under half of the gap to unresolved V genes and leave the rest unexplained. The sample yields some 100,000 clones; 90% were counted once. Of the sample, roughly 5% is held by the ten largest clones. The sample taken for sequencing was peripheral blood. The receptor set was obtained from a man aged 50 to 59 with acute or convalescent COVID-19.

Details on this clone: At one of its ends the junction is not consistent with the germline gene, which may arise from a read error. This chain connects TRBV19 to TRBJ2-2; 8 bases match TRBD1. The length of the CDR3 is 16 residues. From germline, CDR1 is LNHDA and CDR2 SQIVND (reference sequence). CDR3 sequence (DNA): TGTGCCAGTAGTATAGGGACAGGGTTTAACATCGGGGAGCTGTTTTTT. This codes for CASSIGTGFNIGELFF. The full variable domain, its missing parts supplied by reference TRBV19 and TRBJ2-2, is DGGITQSPKYLFRKEGQNVTLSCEQNLNHDAMYWYRQDPGQGLRLIYYSQIVNDFQKGDIAEGYSVSREKKESFPLTVTSAQKNPTAFYLCASSIGTGFNIGELFFGEGSRLTVL.

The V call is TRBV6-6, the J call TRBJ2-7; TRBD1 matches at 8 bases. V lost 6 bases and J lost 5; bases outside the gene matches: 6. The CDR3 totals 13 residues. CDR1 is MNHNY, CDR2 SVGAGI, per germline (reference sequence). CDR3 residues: CASRADRAHEQYF. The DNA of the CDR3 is TGTGCCAGCAGAGCGGACAGGGCTCACGAGCAGTACTTC.

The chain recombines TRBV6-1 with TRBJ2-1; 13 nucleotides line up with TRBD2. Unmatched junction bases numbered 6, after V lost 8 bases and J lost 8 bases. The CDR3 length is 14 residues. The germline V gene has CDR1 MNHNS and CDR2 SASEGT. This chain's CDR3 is CASQGTSGTDEQFF. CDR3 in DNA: TGTGCCAGCCAAGGGACTAGCGGGACGGATGAGCAGTTCTTC.

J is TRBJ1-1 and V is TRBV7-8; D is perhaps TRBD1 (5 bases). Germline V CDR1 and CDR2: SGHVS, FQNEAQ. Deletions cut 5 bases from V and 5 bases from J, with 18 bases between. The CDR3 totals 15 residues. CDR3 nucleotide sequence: TGTGCCAGCAGCCCCCGCCTACTCGGGGGTACTGAAGCTTTCTTT. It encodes CASSPRLLGGTEAFF. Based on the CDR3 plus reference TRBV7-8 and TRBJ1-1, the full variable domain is GAGVSQSPRYKVAKRGQDVALRCDPISGHVSLFWYQQALGQGPEFLTYFQNEAQLDKSGLPSDRFFAERPEGSVSTLKIQRTQQEDSAVYLCASSPRLLGGTEAFFGQGTRLTVV.

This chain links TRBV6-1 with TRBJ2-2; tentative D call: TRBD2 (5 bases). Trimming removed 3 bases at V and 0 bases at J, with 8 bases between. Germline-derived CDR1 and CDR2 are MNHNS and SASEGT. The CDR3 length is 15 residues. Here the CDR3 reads CASSEPAANTGELFF. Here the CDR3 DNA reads TGTGCCAGCAGTGAGCCAGCGGCGAACACCGGGGAGCTGTTTTTT.

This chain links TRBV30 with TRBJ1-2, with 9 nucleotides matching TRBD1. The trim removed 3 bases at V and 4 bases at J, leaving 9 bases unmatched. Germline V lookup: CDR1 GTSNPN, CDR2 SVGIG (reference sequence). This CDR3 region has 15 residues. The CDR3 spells CAWSLNRGRGYGYTF. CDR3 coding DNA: TGTGCCTGGAGCTTGAACAGGGGGCGAGGCTATGGCTACACCTTC.

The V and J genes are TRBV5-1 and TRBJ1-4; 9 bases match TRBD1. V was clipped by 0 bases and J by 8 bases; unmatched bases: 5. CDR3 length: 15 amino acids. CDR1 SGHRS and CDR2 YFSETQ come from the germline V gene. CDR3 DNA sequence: TGCGCCAGCAGCTTGGCCTCCGGGACAGGGGAAAAACTGTTTTTT. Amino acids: CASSLASGTGEKLFF. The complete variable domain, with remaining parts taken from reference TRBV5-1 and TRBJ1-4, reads KAGVTQTPRYLIKTRGQQVTLSCSPISGHRSVSWYQQTPGQGLQFLFEYFSETQRNKGNFPGRFSGRQFSNSRSEMNVSTLELGDSALYLCASSLASGTGEKLFFGSGTQLSVL.

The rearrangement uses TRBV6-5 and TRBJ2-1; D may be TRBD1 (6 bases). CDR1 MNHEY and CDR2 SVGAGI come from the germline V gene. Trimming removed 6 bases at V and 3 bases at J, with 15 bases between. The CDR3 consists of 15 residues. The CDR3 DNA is TGTGCCAGCAGGGCCACAAGGACAGACTACAATGAGCAGTTCTTC. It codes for CASRATRTDYNEQFF.

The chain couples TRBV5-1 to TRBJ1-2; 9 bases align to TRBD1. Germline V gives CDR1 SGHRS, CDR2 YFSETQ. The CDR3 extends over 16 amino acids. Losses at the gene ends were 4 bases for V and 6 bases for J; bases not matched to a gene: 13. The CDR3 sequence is CASSPSPGTGRDGYTF. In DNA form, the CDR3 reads TGCGCCAGCAGCCCGAGTCCCGGGACAGGGAGGGATGGCTACACCTTC.

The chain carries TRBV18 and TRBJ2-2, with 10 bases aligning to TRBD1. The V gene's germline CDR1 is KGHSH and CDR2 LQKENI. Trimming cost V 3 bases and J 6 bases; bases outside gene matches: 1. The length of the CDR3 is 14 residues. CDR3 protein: CASSPGQGPGELFF. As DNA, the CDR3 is TGTGCCAGCTCACCGGGACAGGGGCCCGGGGAGCTGTTTTTT.

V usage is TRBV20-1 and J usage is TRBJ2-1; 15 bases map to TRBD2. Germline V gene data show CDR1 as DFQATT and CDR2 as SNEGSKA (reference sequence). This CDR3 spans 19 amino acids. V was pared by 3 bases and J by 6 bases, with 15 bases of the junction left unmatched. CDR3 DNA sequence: TGCAGTGCTAGTTTTGGACTAGCGGGAGGGCCGTTGTTAGGCAATGAGCAGTTCTTC. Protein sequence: CSASFGLAGGPLLGNEQFF.

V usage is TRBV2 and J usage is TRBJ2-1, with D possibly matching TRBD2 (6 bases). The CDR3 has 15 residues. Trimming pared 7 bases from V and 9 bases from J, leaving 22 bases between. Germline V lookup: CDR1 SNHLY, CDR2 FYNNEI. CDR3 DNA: TGTGCCAGCATCCTTAAACGGGACTCCTTCAGTGAGCAGTTCTTC. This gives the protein CASILKRDSFSEQFF.

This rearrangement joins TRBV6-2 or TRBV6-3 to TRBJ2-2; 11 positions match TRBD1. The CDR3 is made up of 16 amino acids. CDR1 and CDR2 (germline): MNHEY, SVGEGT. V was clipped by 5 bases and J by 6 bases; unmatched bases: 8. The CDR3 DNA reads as TGTGCCAGCAGTACTCCGGGACAGGGGGTAGCCGGGGAGCTGTTTTTT. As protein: CASSTPGQGVAGELFF.

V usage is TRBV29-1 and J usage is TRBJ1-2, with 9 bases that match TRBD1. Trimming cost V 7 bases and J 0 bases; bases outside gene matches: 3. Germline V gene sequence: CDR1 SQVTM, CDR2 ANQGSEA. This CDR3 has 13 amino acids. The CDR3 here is CSAGTGTNYGYTF. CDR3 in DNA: TGCAGCGCAGGGACAGGGACTAACTATGGCTACACCTTC.

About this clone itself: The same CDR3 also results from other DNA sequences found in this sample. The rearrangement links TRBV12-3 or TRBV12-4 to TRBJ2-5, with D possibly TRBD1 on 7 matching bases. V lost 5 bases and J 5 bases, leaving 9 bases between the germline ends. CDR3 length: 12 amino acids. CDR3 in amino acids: CASSPGGETQYF. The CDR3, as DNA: TGTGCCAGCAGTCCAGGGGGGGAGACCCAGTACTTC.

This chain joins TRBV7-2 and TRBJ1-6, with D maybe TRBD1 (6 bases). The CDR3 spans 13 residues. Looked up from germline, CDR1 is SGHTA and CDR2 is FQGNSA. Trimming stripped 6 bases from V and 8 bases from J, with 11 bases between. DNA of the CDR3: TGTGCCAGCAGGGGACATTCGGATTCACCCCTCCACTTT. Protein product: CASRGHSDSPLHF.

CDR3 protein: CASRLAAGSGANVLTF. The CDR3 DNA is TGTGCCAGCAGACTAGCGGCCGGCTCTGGGGCCAACGTCCTGACTTTC. The V gene is TRBV19, the J gene TRBJ2-6; 9 bases match TRBD2. Per germline, CDR1 LNHDA and CDR2 SQIVND (reference sequence). The CDR3 is 16 residues long. Germline trimming cut 9 bases from V and 0 bases from J; bases unmatched to any gene: 6.

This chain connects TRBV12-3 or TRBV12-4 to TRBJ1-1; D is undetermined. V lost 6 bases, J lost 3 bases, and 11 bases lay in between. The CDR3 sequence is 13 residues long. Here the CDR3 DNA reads TGTGCCAGCAGCACCCCTGCGGACACTGAAGCTTTCTTT. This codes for CASSTPADTEAFF.

CDR3 in amino acids: CASSIYQGTYGYTF. CDR3 DNA: TGTGCCAGTAGTATATACCAGGGAACCTATGGCTACACCTTC. The chain is built from TRBV19 and TRBJ1-2; a possible D gene is TRBD1 (5 bases). V lost 2 bases and J 4 bases, leaving 11 bases between the germline ends. The CDR3 loop spans 14 amino acids. CDR1 and CDR2 (germline): LNHDA, SQIVND (reference sequence).

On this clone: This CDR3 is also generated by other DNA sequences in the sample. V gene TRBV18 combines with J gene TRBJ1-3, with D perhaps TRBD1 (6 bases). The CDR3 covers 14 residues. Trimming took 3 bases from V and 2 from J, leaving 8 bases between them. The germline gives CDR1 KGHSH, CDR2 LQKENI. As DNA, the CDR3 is TGTGCCAGCTCACCGACAGGAGCTGGAAACACCATATATTTT. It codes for CASSPTGAGNTIYF. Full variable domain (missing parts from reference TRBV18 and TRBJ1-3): NAGVMQNPRHLVRRRGQEARLRCSPMKGHSHVYWYRQLPEEGLKFMVYLQKENIIDESGMPKERFSAEFPKEGPSILRIQQVVRGDSAAYFCASSPTGAGNTIYFGEGSWLTVV.

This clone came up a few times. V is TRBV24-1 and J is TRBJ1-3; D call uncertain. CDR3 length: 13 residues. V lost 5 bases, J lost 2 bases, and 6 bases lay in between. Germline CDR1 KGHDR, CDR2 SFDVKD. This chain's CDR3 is CATSGVPGNTIYF. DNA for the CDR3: TGTGCCACCAGTGGCGTACCTGGAAACACCATATATTTT.

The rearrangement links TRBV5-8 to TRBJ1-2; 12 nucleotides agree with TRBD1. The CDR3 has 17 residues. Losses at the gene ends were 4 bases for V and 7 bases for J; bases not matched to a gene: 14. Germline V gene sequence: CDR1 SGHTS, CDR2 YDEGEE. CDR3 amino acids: CASSVTGTGGNLFGYTF. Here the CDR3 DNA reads TGTGCCAGCAGCGTCACCGGGACAGGGGGCAATTTGTTTGGCTACACCTTC.

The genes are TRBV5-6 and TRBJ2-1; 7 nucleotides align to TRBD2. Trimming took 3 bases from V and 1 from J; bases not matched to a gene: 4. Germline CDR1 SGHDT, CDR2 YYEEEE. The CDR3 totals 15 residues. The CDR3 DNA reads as TGTGCCAGCAGCTCAACTAGCGTTTCCTACAATGAGCAGTTCTTC. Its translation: CASSSTSVSYNEQFF. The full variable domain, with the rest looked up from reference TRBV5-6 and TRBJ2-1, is DAGVTQSPTHLIKTRGQQVTLRCSPKSGHDTVSWYQQALGQGPQFIFQYYEEEERQRGNFPDRFSGHQFPNYSSELNVNALLLGDSALYLCASSSTSVSYNEQFFGPGTRLTVL.

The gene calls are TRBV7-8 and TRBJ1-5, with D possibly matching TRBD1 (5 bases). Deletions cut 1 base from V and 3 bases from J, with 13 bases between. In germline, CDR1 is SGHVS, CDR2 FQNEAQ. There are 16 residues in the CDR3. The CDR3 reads CASSLELAGNNQPQHF. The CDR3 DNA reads TGTGCCAGCAGCTTAGAGTTGGCAGGGAACAATCAGCCCCAGCATTTT. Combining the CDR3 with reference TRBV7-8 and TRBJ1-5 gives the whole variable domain GAGVSQSPRYKVAKRGQDVALRCDPISGHVSLFWYQQALGQGPEFLTYFQNEAQLDKSGLPSDRFFAERPEGSVSTLKIQRTQQEDSAVYLCASSLELAGNNQPQHFGDGTRLSIL.

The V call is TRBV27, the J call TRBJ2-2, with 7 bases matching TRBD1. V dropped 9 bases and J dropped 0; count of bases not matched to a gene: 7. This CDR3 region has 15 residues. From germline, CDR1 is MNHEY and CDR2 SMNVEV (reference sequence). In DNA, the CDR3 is TGTGCCAGGGAAAAGACAGGGCCGAACACCGGGGAGCTGTTTTTT. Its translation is CAREKTGPNTGELFF.